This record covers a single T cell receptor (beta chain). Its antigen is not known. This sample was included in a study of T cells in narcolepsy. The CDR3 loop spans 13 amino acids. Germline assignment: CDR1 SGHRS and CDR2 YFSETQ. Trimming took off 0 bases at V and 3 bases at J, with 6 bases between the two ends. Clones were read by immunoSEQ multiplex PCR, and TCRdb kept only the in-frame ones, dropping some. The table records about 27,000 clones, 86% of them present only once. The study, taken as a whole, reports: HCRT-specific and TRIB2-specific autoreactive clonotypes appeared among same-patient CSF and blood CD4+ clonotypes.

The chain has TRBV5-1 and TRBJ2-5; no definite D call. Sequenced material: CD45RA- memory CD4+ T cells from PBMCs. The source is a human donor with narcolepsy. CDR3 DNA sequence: TGCGCCAGCAGCTTGGAATCAGAAGAGACCCAGTACTTC. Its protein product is CASSLESEETQYF.